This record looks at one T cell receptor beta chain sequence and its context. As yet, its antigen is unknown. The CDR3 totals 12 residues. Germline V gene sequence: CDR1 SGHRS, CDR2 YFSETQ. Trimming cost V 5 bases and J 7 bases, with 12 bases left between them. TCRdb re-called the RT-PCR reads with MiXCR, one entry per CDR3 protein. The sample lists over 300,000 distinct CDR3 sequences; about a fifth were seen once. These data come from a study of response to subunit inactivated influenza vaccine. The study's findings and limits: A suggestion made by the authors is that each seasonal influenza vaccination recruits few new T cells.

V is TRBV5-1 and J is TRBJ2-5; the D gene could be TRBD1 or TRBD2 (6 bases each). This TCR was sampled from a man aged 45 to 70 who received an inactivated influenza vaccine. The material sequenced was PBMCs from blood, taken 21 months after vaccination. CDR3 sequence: CASRGGSGTQYF. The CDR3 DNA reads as TGCGCCAGCAGAGGGGGGTCCGGGACCCAGTACTTC.